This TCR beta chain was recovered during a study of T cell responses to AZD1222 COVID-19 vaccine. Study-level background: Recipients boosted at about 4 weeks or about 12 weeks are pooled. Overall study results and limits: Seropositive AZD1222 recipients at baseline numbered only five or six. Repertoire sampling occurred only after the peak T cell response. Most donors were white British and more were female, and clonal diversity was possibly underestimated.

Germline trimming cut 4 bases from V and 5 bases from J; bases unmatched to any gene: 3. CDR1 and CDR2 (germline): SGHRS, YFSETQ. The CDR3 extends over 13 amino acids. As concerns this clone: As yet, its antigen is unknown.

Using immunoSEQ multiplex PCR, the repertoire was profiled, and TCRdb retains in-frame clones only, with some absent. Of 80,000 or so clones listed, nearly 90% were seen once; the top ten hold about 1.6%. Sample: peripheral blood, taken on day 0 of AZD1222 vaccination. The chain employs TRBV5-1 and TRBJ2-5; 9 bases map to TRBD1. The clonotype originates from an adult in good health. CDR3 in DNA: TGCGCCAGCAGCCTGGGGACAGGGGAGACCCAGTACTTC. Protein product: CASSLGTGETQYF.